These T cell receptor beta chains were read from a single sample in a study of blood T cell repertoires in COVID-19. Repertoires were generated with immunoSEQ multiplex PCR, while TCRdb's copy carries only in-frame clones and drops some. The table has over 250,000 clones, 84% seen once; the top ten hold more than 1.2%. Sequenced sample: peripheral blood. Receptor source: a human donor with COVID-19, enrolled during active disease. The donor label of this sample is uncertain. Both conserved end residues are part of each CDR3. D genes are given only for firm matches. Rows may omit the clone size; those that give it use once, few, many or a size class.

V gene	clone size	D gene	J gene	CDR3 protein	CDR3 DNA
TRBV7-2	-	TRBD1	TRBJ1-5	CASSHGGQGIIRPQHF	TGTGCCAGCAGCCATGGAGGACAGGGGATAATTAGGCCCCAGCATTTT
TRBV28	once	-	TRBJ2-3	CASSVRRASALGTDTQYF	TGTGCCAGCAGTGTCCGGAGGGCCTCTGCTCTCGGCACAGATACGCAGTATTTT
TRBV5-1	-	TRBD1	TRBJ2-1	CASSFSGQIYNEQFF	TGCGCCAGCAGCTTTTCGGGACAGATATACAATGAGCAGTTCTTC
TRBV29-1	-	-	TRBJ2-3	CSGGSIAPDTQYF	TGCAGCGGGGGTTCCATAGCACCAGATACGCAGTATTTT
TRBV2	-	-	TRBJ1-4	CARAGSNEKLFF	TGTGCCAGGGCGGGATCAAATGAAAAACTGTTTTTT
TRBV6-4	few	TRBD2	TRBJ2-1	CASSDSGLAGRNEQFF	TGTGCCAGCAGTGACTCAGGGCTAGCGGGCCGCAATGAGCAGTTCTTC
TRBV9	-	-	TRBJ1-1	CASSVGDSGSTEAFF	TGTGCCAGCAGCGTAGGGGATTCAGGGTCCACTGAAGCTTTCTTT
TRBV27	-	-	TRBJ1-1	CASSSQGRGADSNTEAFF	TGTGCCAGCAGTTCTCAGGGGCGCGGCGCCGATTCGAACACTGAAGCTTTCTTT
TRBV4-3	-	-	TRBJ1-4	CASSQAPRTVATNEKLFF	TGCGCCAGCAGCCAAGCGCCGCGGACAGTTGCAACTAATGAAAAACTGTTTTTT
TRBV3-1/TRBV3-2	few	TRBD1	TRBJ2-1	CASSQGTGYNEQFF	TGTGCCAGCAGCCAAGGGACAGGCTACAATGAGCAGTTCTTC
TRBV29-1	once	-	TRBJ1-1	CSVETSRGMEAFF	TGCAGCGTTGAAACGAGTAGGGGGATGGAAGCTTTCTTT
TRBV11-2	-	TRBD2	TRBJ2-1	CASSQRIGLAVLYNEQFF	TGTGCCAGCAGCCAAAGAATCGGGCTAGCGGTCCTTTACAATGAGCAGTTCTTC
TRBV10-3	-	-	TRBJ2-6	CAISPTFRGSSGANVLTF	TGTGCCATCAGTCCCACCTTTCGAGGGAGCTCTGGGGCCAACGTCCTGACTTTC
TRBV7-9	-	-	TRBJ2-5	CASSLAQGPGTQYF	TGTGCCAGCAGCTTAGCGCAGGGCCCAGGGACCCAGTACTTC
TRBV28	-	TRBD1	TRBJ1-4	CASSRGQNEKLFF	TGTGCCAGCAGTAGGGGACAGAATGAAAAACTGTTTTTT
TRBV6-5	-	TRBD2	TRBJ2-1	CASSRDSGRWNEQFF	TGTGCCAGCAGTCGAGATAGCGGGAGGTGGAATGAGCAGTTCTTC
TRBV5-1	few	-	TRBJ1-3	CASSPQGRLAGNTIYF	TGCGCCAGCAGCCCACAGGGACGGCTCGCTGGAAACACCATATATTTT
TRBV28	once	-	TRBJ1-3	CASSLFRDREVDF	TGTGCCAGCAGCCTTTTCCGAGACAGAGAGGTGGATTTT
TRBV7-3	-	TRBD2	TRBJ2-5	CASSLMGGKETQYF	TGTGCCAGCAGCTTAATGGGGGGGAAAGAGACCCAGTACTTC
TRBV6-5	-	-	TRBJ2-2	CASSYSNSAGGELFF	TGTGCCAGCAGTTACTCGAACTCTGCGGGCGGGGAGCTGTTTTTT
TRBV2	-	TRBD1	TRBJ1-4	CASRQGALNEKLFF	TGTGCCAGCCGGCAGGGGGCTCTTAATGAAAAACTGTTTTTT
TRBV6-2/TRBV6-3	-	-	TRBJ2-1	CASSYVLVTYNEQFF	TGTGCCAGCAGTTACGTTCTAGTGACCTACAATGAGCAGTTCTTC
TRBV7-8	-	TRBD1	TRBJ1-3	CASSFRGTGSGNTIYF	TGTGCCAGCAGCTTTCGTGGGACAGGCTCTGGAAACACCATATATTTT
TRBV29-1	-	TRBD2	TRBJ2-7	CSVEGLAGGYEQYF	TGCAGCGTCGAAGGACTAGCGGGAGGCTACGAGCAGTACTTC
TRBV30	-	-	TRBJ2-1	CAWNPDSPYNEQFF	TGTGCCTGGAATCCGGACAGCCCCTACAATGAGCAGTTCTTC
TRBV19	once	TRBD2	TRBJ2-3	CASSPLGGDTQYF	TGTGCCAGTAGTCCCCTGGGGGGGGATACGCAGTATTTT
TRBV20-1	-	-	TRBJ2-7	CSAWATYEQYF	TGCAGTGCTTGGGCAACCTACGAGCAGTACTTC
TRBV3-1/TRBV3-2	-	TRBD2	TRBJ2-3	CASSSTAAGVADTQYF	TGTGCCAGCAGCTCGACGGCGGCGGGAGTGGCAGATACGCAGTATTTT
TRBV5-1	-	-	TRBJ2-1	CASSFVESSYNEQFF	TGCGCCAGCAGCTTCGTAGAAAGCTCCTACAATGAGCAGTTCTTC